These T cell receptor beta chains were read from a single sample in a study of OX40 agonist ivuxolimab in advanced cancers. The protocol was immunoSEQ multiplex PCR, while the TCRdb copy is restricted to in-frame clones and leaves out a portion. The table lists about 47,000 clones, less than 90% of them singletons. The source material was CD4+ or CD8+ T cells sorted from blood, sampled in a trial of the OX40 agonist ivuxolimab. These TCRs come from an adult with an advanced solid tumor such as melanoma, head and neck, liver or kidney cancer. CDR3s include the opening cysteine and the closing phenylalanine or tryptophan. Each record gives: J gene, D gene, clone size, V gene, CDR3 DNA, CDR3 protein. D genes are given only for firm matches. Only some rows state a clone size, as once, few, many or a class for expanded clones.

j_gene: TRBJ1-4; d_gene: NA; abundance: once; v_gene: TRBV25-1; CDR3nt: TGTGCCAGCAGGCAGGGAATCGATGAAAAACTGTTTTTT; CDR3aa: CASRQGIDEKLFF
j_gene: TRBJ2-2; d_gene: TRBD1; abundance: once; v_gene: TRBV27; CDR3nt: TGTGCCAGCAGTTCAGGGGGACGAGGCGGGGAGCTGTTTTTT; CDR3aa: CASSSGGRGGELFF
j_gene: TRBJ2-3; d_gene: NA; abundance: medium-sized; v_gene: TRBV9; CDR3nt: TGTGCCAGCAGCTCCTGGACGGCTAGCACAGATACGCAGTATTTT; CDR3aa: CASSSWTASTDTQYF
j_gene: TRBJ1-1; d_gene: NA; abundance: NA; v_gene: TRBV5-1; CDR3nt: TGCGCCAGCAGCGCGGGACGGGGGGTCACTGAAGCTTTCTTT; CDR3aa: CASSAGRGVTEAFF
j_gene: TRBJ1-4; d_gene: NA; abundance: NA; v_gene: TRBV4-1; CDR3nt: TGCGCCAGCAGCCAAGGCGCAGGGGAGTTTTCAACTAATGAAAAACTGTTTTTT; CDR3aa: CASSQGAGEFSTNEKLFF
j_gene: TRBJ2-2; d_gene: TRBD1; abundance: NA; v_gene: TRBV6-6; CDR3nt: TGTGCCAGCTCCCGGACAGGGGGCTTCACCGGGGAGCTGTTTTTT; CDR3aa: CASSRTGGFTGELFF
j_gene: TRBJ2-3; d_gene: NA; abundance: NA; v_gene: TRBV7-9; CDR3nt: TGTGCCAGCAGCCAGGACACAGATACGCAGTATTTT; CDR3aa: CASSQDTDTQYF
j_gene: TRBJ1-5; d_gene: NA; abundance: NA; v_gene: TRBV4-1; CDR3nt: TGCGCCAGCAGCCAAGATCCCGGTGGATATAGCAATCAGCCCCAGCATTTT; CDR3aa: CASSQDPGGYSNQPQHF
j_gene: TRBJ2-7; d_gene: NA; abundance: NA; v_gene: TRBV30; CDR3nt: TGTGCCTGGGGTGGCCTCGGAGGGGCCTCCTCCTACGAGCAGTACTTC; CDR3aa: CAWGGLGGASSYEQYF
j_gene: TRBJ2-1; d_gene: TRBD2; abundance: NA; v_gene: TRBV7-9; CDR3nt: TGTGCCAGCAGACCCCCTGGGCCGGCTAGCGGGAGTAACTACAATGAGCAGTTCTTC; CDR3aa: CASRPPGPASGSNYNEQFF
j_gene: TRBJ2-7; d_gene: NA; abundance: NA; v_gene: TRBV27; CDR3nt: TGTGCCAGCAGTTCGGCCTACGAGCAGTACTTC; CDR3aa: CASSSAYEQYF
j_gene: TRBJ2-1; d_gene: NA; abundance: NA; v_gene: TRBV27; CDR3nt: TGTGCCAGCAGTTTAGGAGGGCAGTTCTTC; CDR3aa: CASSLGGQFF
j_gene: TRBJ1-1; d_gene: NA; abundance: NA; v_gene: TRBV7-9; CDR3nt: TGTGCCAGCAGCTTACCGGGGGGCACTGAAGCTTTCTTT; CDR3aa: CASSLPGGTEAFF
j_gene: TRBJ2-3; d_gene: TRBD1; abundance: few; v_gene: TRBV28; CDR3nt: TGTGCCAGCAGTCCCAACAGGGGGCAGACAGATACGCAGTATTTT; CDR3aa: CASSPNRGQTDTQYF
j_gene: TRBJ2-3; d_gene: NA; abundance: NA; v_gene: TRBV6-1; CDR3nt: TGTGCCAGCAGTCAGGGCCCAGATACGCAGTATTTT; CDR3aa: CASSQGPDTQYF
j_gene: TRBJ2-7; d_gene: TRBD1; abundance: NA; v_gene: TRBV11-2; CDR3nt: TGTGCCAGCAGCTTTGGGACAGGCCACGAGCAGTACTTC; CDR3aa: CASSFGTGHEQYF
j_gene: TRBJ2-1; d_gene: NA; abundance: NA; v_gene: TRBV7-6; CDR3nt: TGTGCCAGCAGCTCTCTAGAGGTTGGGCAGTTCTTC; CDR3aa: CASSSLEVGQFF
j_gene: TRBJ2-3; d_gene: NA; abundance: NA; v_gene: TRBV28; CDR3nt: TGTGCCAGTTGCGTTGAATCCGGAGATACGCAGTATTTT; CDR3aa: CASCVESGDTQYF
j_gene: TRBJ2-1; d_gene: NA; abundance: NA; v_gene: TRBV27; CDR3nt: TGTGCCAGCAGTCCAGCGACAGTCTACAATGAGCAGTTCTTC; CDR3aa: CASSPATVYNEQFF
j_gene: TRBJ2-4; d_gene: NA; abundance: NA; v_gene: TRBV5-1; CDR3nt: TGCGCCAGCAGTTGGTATTGGGGTCCCAAAAACATTCAGTACTTC; CDR3aa: CASSWYWGPKNIQYF
j_gene: TRBJ1-5; d_gene: NA; abundance: NA; v_gene: TRBV30; CDR3nt: TGTGCCTGGAGTGTACCCGGAGGGGGGAATCAGCCCCAGCATTTT; CDR3aa: CAWSVPGGGNQPQHF
j_gene: TRBJ2-7; d_gene: NA; abundance: NA; v_gene: TRBV27; CDR3nt: TGTGCCAGCAGTTCGGACGGCCGGGGCTACGAGCAGTACTTC; CDR3aa: CASSSDGRGYEQYF
j_gene: TRBJ1-5; d_gene: NA; abundance: NA; v_gene: TRBV27; CDR3nt: TGTGCCAGCAGTCAGACCTCTAATCAGCCCCAGCATTTT; CDR3aa: CASSQTSNQPQHF
j_gene: TRBJ2-7; d_gene: NA; abundance: NA; v_gene: TRBV9; CDR3nt: TGTGCCAGCAGCGTAGAACAGGGAAATTCCTACGAGCAGTACTTC; CDR3aa: CASSVEQGNSYEQYF
j_gene: TRBJ1-1; d_gene: NA; abundance: once; v_gene: TRBV9; CDR3nt: TGTGCCAGCAGCGACCCCCCTCTGAACACTGAAGCTTTCTTT; CDR3aa: CASSDPPLNTEAFF
j_gene: TRBJ2-7; d_gene: NA; abundance: NA; v_gene: TRBV5-3; CDR3nt: TGTGCCAGAAGCGCACTACCACCGGGACTGCCCTACGAGCAGTACTTC; CDR3aa: CARSALPPGLPYEQYF
j_gene: TRBJ2-2; d_gene: NA; abundance: once; v_gene: TRBV6-4; CDR3nt: TGTGCCAGCAGTGAAGGCAAGACCGGGGAGCTGTTTTTT; CDR3aa: CASSEGKTGELFF
j_gene: TRBJ2-2; d_gene: TRBD2; abundance: NA; v_gene: TRBV7-2; CDR3nt: TGTGCCAGCAGCACGACTAGCGGGGGGGCCGACACCGGGGAGCTGTTTTTT; CDR3aa: CASSTTSGGADTGELFF